Listed below are T cell receptor beta chains from one sample, sequenced in a study of regulatory dendritic cells for organ transplantation. Their specific antigens are unknown. Assay: immunoSEQ multiplex PCR; the TCRdb copy retains only in-frame clones and omits some. The repertoire includes some 11,000 clones, about 79% of them detected once, and 0.63% sits in the top ten. The specimen was naive CD4+ T cells from blood cultured with regulatory dendritic cells. The receptor source for this set is a human donor in good health. Each CDR3 is given with its conserved first and last residue. The D gene is left open where the match is weak. Some rows mark clone size as missing; the rest say once, few, many or name a class of expanded clone.

>-|-|TRBJ1-1|TRBV11-3
CASSLGQPNTEAFF
TGTGCCAGCAGCTTAGGACAGCCGAACACTGAAGCTTTCTTT
>-|-|TRBJ2-7|TRBV29-1
CSATGGDHEQYF
TGCAGCGCTACAGGAGGGGACCACGAGCAGTACTTC
>-|-|TRBJ1-1|TRBV4-1
CASSQGSGGGNTEAFF
TGCGCCAGCAGCCAAGGGTCCGGGGGGGGGAACACTGAAGCTTTCTTT
>-|-|TRBJ1-4|TRBV2
CASSAVAGRSEKLFF
TGTGCCAGCAGTGCGGTGGCAGGGAGGAGTGAAAAACTGTTTTTT
>-|TRBD1|TRBJ2-1|TRBV9
CANPNRQGTYNEQFF
TGTGCCAACCCGAACAGACAGGGTACCTACAATGAGCAGTTCTTC
>-|TRBD1|TRBJ1-3|TRBV9
CASSLNRGLSGNTIYF
TGTGCCAGCAGCTTGAACAGGGGACTCTCTGGAAACACCATATATTTT
>once|-|TRBJ2-2|TRBV5-1
CASSLALAGNTGELFF
TGCGCCAGCAGCTTGGCTTTAGCCGGGAACACCGGGGAGCTGTTTTTT
>few|-|TRBJ2-5|TRBV28
CASSTPSDSGQETQYF
TGTGCCAGCAGTACACCATCGGATAGCGGACAAGAGACCCAGTACTTC
>-|-|TRBJ1-1|TRBV18
CASSQGQNTEAFF
TGTGCCAGCTCACAGGGACAGAACACTGAAGCTTTCTTT
>-|TRBD1|TRBJ2-1|TRBV18
CASSEGQGTYNEQFF
TGTGCCAGCTCAGAGGGACAGGGGACATACAATGAGCAGTTCTTC
>-|TRBD2|TRBJ2-3|TRBV15
CATSRDLSGGANTDTQYF
TGTGCCACCAGCAGAGATTTGAGCGGGGGAGCCAACACAGATACGCAGTATTTT
>-|-|TRBJ2-5|TRBV11-3
CASSLGTGRGDNQETQYF
TGTGCCAGCAGCTTAGGCACGGGCAGGGGGGACAATCAAGAGACCCAGTACTTC
>few|-|TRBJ1-5|TRBV6-5
CASGEVGQPQHF
TGTGCCAGCGGGGAGGTGGGTCAGCCCCAGCATTTT
>-|TRBD1|TRBJ2-1|TRBV10-3
CAVTGGSGNEQFF
TGTGCCGTTACAGGGGGCTCTGGCAATGAGCAGTTCTTC
>few|TRBD2|TRBJ2-1|TRBV19
CASSIVLAGGNEQFF
TGTGCCAGTAGTATAGTACTAGCGGGGGGAAATGAGCAGTTCTTC
>-|TRBD2|TRBJ2-2|TRBV7-3
CASRPPGGVERTGELFF
TGTGCCAGCAGGCCCCCGGGGGGGGTTGAAAGGACCGGGGAGCTGTTTTTT
>-|-|TRBJ2-3|TRBV6-6
CASKLGGPYSTDTQYF
TGTGCCAGCAAGCTCGGGGGGCCTTATAGCACAGATACGCAGTATTTT
>-|-|TRBJ2-7|TRBV18
CASSPQDRRGEQYF
TGTGCCAGCTCACCACAGGACCGGAGGGGCGAGCAGTACTTC
>-|TRBD1|TRBJ2-7|TRBV27
CASRRTGGYEQYF
TGTGCCAGCAGGCGGACAGGGGGCTACGAGCAGTACTTC
>-|TRBD2|TRBJ2-2|TRBV2
CASSSGGGPSGELFF
TGTGCCAGCAGTTCGGGGGGGGGCCCCTCCGGGGAGCTGTTTTTT
>-|-|TRBJ2-2|TRBV6-1
CASSSTGINTGELFF
TGTGCCAGCAGTTCGACAGGTATCAACACCGGGGAGCTGTTTTTT
>-|TRBD1|TRBJ2-7|TRBV11-2
CASSLRTGSSYEQYF
TGTGCCAGCAGCCTAAGGACAGGGAGCTCCTACGAGCAGTACTTC
>-|-|TRBJ2-4|TRBV19
CASTPGPRRDIQYF
TGTGCCAGTACTCCCGGGCCCCGGAGGGACATTCAGTACTTC
>-|-|TRBJ2-2|TRBV9
CASSVAGGGHTGELFF
TGTGCCAGCAGCGTAGCTGGAGGAGGTCACACCGGGGAGCTGTTTTTT
>once|TRBD2|TRBJ2-1|TRBV4-1
CASSQGLAGGDSYNEQFF
TGCGCCAGCAGCCAGGGACTAGCGGGGGGGGACTCCTACAATGAGCAGTTCTTC
>-|-|TRBJ2-5|TRBV5-4
CASSLGGRATQETQYF
TGTGCCAGCAGCTTGGGCGGCAGGGCGACCCAAGAGACCCAGTACTTC
>-|-|TRBJ2-3|TRBV11-3
CASSSVQGGPSTDTQYF
TGTGCCAGCAGCTCTGTGCAGGGGGGACCTAGCACAGATACGCAGTATTTT
>-|-|TRBJ1-6|TRBV7-9
CASSPLGGIGNSPLHF
TGTGCCAGCAGCCCTTTGGGGGGGATCGGGAATTCACCCCTCCACTTT
>-|TRBD1|TRBJ1-3|TRBV5-1
CASSPGTGENTIYF
TGCGCCAGCAGCCCGGGGACAGGGGAAAACACCATATATTTT
>-|-|TRBJ1-1|TRBV7-9
CASMAQGRTEAFF
TGTGCCAGCATGGCGCAGGGGCGGACTGAAGCTTTCTTT
>-|-|TRBJ1-1|TRBV5-6
CASSAFMTGWGTEAFF
TGTGCCAGCAGCGCGTTTATGACAGGTTGGGGCACTGAAGCTTTCTTT
>once|-|TRBJ1-5|TRBV6-6
CASSDGSNQPQHF
TGTGCCAGCAGTGACGGGAGCAATCAGCCCCAGCATTTT
>-|TRBD1|TRBJ2-5|TRBV18
CASSTGQEETQYF
TGTGCCAGCTCAACAGGACAGGAAGAGACCCAGTACTTC
>-|-|TRBJ1-2|TRBV27
CASSLVGPHYGYTF
TGTGCCAGCAGTTTAGTGGGGCCCCATTATGGCTACACCTTC
>-|TRBD1|TRBJ1-1|TRBV5-8
CASSLGQGGTEAFF
TGTGCCAGCAGCTTGGGACAGGGGGGCACTGAAGCTTTCTTT
>-|-|TRBJ2-5|TRBV25-1
CASSEFRQSLQETQYF
TGTGCCAGCAGTGAATTCCGACAGTCCCTCCAAGAGACCCAGTACTTC
>-|TRBD2|TRBJ2-2|TRBV19
CASSIPLRLAGGAGELFF
TGTGCCAGTAGTATCCCCCTCAGACTAGCGGGGGGGGCCGGGGAGCTGTTTTTT
>-|-|TRBJ1-1|TRBV5-1
CASSLVGQGNTEAFF
TGCGCCAGCAGCTTGGTAGGCCAGGGGAACACTGAAGCTTTCTTT
>-|-|TRBJ2-7|TRBV6-1
CASRRNQGYEQYF
TGTGCCAGCAGACGTAACCAGGGCTACGAGCAGTACTTC
>-|-|TRBJ2-7|TRBV2
CASSDPLGSEQYF
TGTGCCAGCAGTGACCCCCTAGGAAGCGAGCAGTACTTC
>-|TRBD2|TRBJ2-7|TRBV19
CASSRTSGSSYEQYF
TGTGCCAGTAGCAGGACTAGCGGGAGCTCCTACGAGCAGTACTTC
>-|-|TRBJ1-1|TRBV4-1
CASSQDGGLKNTEAFF
TGCGCCAGCAGCCAAGATGGGGGACTCAAGAACACTGAAGCTTTCTTT
>-|-|TRBJ2-5|TRBV9
CASSVDVSGQTQYF
TGTGCCAGCAGTGTAGATGTTAGCGGTCAGACCCAGTACTTC
>-|-|TRBJ2-4|TRBV18
CASSPQGLAKNIQYF
TGTGCCAGCTCACCTCAAGGACTAGCCAAAAACATTCAGTACTTC
>few|TRBD1|TRBJ2-5|TRBV5-1
CASSSTGEIGETQYF
TGCGCCAGCAGCTCGACAGGGGAGATCGGCGAGACCCAGTACTTC
>-|TRBD2|TRBJ2-1|TRBV5-6
CASSHGGLADYNEQFF
TGTGCCAGCAGCCATGGGGGACTAGCTGACTACAATGAGCAGTTCTTC
>-|-|TRBJ2-1|TRBV2
CASTGTSSYNEQFF
TGTGCCAGCACGGGTACTAGCTCCTACAATGAGCAGTTCTTC
>few|TRBD1|TRBJ2-3|TRBV19
CASSITHGRGTGGPRTDTQYF
TGTGCCAGTAGTATCACCCATGGCCGGGGGACAGGGGGCCCACGCACAGATACGCAGTATTTT
>-|TRBD1|TRBJ1-2|TRBV19
CASSLTGGNYGYTF
TGTGCCAGTAGTCTGACAGGGGGCAACTATGGCTACACCTTC
>-|-|TRBJ1-4|TRBV6-1
CASSEGTVNEKLFF
TGTGCCAGCAGTGAAGGGACAGTTAATGAAAAACTGTTTTTT
>-|-|TRBJ2-6|TRBV9
CASSARSGANVLTF
TGTGCCAGCAGCGCCCGGTCTGGGGCCAACGTCCTGACTTTC
>few|-|TRBJ1-1|TRBV11-3
CASSLGQSTEAFF
TGTGCCAGCAGCTTAGGACAGTCCACTGAAGCTTTCTTT
>-|-|TRBJ2-7|TRBV7-8
CASSPQGEQYF
TGTGCCAGCAGCCCTCAGGGCGAGCAGTACTTC
>-|TRBD2|TRBJ2-1|TRBV5-5
CASSFLAGAPYNEQFF
TGTGCCAGCAGCTTCCTAGCGGGGGCCCCCTACAATGAGCAGTTCTTC